This entry lists 22 T cell receptor beta chains sequenced from one sample in a study of shared clonotypes between healthy human individuals. Some clones are missing from TCRdb's copy, which holds only in-frame ones; the method was immunoSEQ multiplex PCR. Of over a million clones listed, around 82% are singletons. The source material was memory CD4+ T cells from PBMCs. This sample's subset: CD45RA-negative fraction. The origin of the receptors is a man between 18 and 35 years old in good health. Some clones in this sample may be carry-over from other donors' samples.

The chain has TRBV2 and TRBJ2-5; TRBD2 aligns across 7 bases. This CDR3 is 13 amino acids long. Trimming removed 5 bases from V and 4 bases from J; junction bases left unmatched: 4. Germline V gives CDR1 SNHLY, CDR2 FYNNEI. CDR3 loop: CASSTTSVETQYF. CDR3 nucleotides: TGTGCCAGCAGTACCACTAGCGTAGAGACCCAGTACTTC.

This clone was recorded once. This rearrangement joins TRBV7-9 to TRBJ2-7; perhaps TRBD2 as D (5 bases). CDR3 length: 17 residues. Germline V gene data show CDR1 as SEHNR and CDR2 as FQNEAQ (reference sequence). Trimming pared 1 base from V and 7 bases from J, leaving 23 bases between. CDR3 DNA: TGTGCCAGCAGCTTAGGAGGTACTGTGGGAGTATTGGGGGAGCAGTACTTC. The encoded protein is CASSLGGTVGVLGEQYF.

This rearrangement joins TRBV7-3 to TRBJ2-3; 7 bases match TRBD2. This CDR3 has 15 residues. With V trimmed by 5 bases and J by 0 bases, 5 bases remained unmatched. Germline V gives CDR1 SGHTA, CDR2 FQGTGA. In DNA form, the CDR3 reads TGTGCCAGCAGCCGGAGCGGGGAAAGCACAGATACGCAGTATTTT. The encoded protein is CASSRSGESTDTQYF.

The chain couples TRBV30 to TRBJ2-7, with 10 bases identical to TRBD2. Per the germline V gene, CDR1 is GTSNPN and CDR2 is SVGIG (reference sequence). The CDR3 runs to 15 residues. V trimming: 0 bases; J trimming: 4 bases; junction bases outside the gene matches: 6. CDR3 protein: CAWSVGLAGAYEQYF. The DNA of the CDR3 is TGTGCCTGGAGTGTAGGGCTAGCGGGAGCGTACGAGCAGTACTTC.

The V gene is TRBV6-6, the J gene TRBJ1-5; no firm D call. Germline CDR1 reads MNHNY; CDR2 reads SVGAGI (reference sequence). The CDR3 consists of 12 residues. The V end lost 8 bases, the J end lost 4 bases, and 9 bases lay between the germline ends. The CDR3 sequence: CASGFINQPQHF. The CDR3 nucleotides read TGTGCCAGCGGGTTCATTAATCAGCCCCAGCATTTT.

This sequence joins TRBV9 and TRBJ2-1, with unresolved D. The CDR3 runs to 16 residues. V was cut by 0 bases and J by 4 bases, with 14 bases left in between. Germline values: CDR1 SGDLS, CDR2 YYNGEE. The chain's CDR3 is CASSVDVFIFYNEQFF. CDR3 sequence (DNA): TGTGCCAGCAGCGTAGATGTTTTTATTTTTTACAATGAGCAGTTCTTC.

This sequence joins TRBV5-6 and TRBJ1-5; D remains unclear. The CDR3 has 15 amino acids. The V gene's germline CDR1 is SGHDT and CDR2 YYEEEE. Trimming stripped 1 base from V and 0 bases from J, with 8 bases between. The CDR3 bases are TGTGCCAGCAGCTTGAGGGCAGTTAGCAATCAGCCCCAGCATTTT. Translated, it gives CASSLRAVSNQPQHF.

This clone came up many times. The chain employs TRBV30 and TRBJ1-6; D is ambiguous. Germline values: CDR1 GTSNPN, CDR2 SVGIG (reference sequence). CDR3 length: 14 amino acids. V lost 2 bases and J 5 bases, leaving 10 bases between the germline ends. CDR3 nucleotide sequence: TGTGCCTGGAGTCGATTCAGTAATAATTCACCCCTCCACTTT. The encoded protein is CAWSRFSNNSPLHF. Full variable domain (rest looked up from reference TRBV30 and TRBJ1-6): SQTIHQWPATLVQPVGSPLSLECTVEGTSNPNLYWYRQAAGRGLQLLFYSVGIGQISSEVPQNLSASRPQDRQFILSSKKLLLSDSGFYLCAWSRFSNNSPLHFGNGTRLTVT.

The chain carries TRBV28 and TRBJ1-2; 9 bases match TRBD1. The CDR3 sequence is 17 residues long. CDR1 and CDR2 from the germline V gene are MDHEN and SYDVKM. Trimming removed 5 bases from V and 4 bases from J; junction bases left unmatched: 14. CDR3 DNA sequence: TGTGCCAGCAGTATGACAGGGGGGGCGAGTTTAGTCTATGGCTACACCTTC. It specifies CASSMTGGASLVYGYTF.

As for this clone: Within the sample, other DNA sequences also encode this same CDR3. This chain uses TRBV5-4 with TRBJ1-5; D gene unclear. V shed 2 bases and J shed 4 bases, with 7 bases lying between them. Germline V gene sequence: CDR1 SGHNT, CDR2 YYREEE (reference sequence). This CDR3 comprises 13 residues. CDR3 loop: CASSLAPNQPQHF. The CDR3 DNA reads as TGTGCCAGCAGCTTAGCGCCGAATCAGCCCCAGCATTTT.

This clone was detected a few times. J is TRBJ2-1 and V is TRBV28; D is tentatively TRBD1 or TRBD2 (6 bases each). The CDR3 spans 14 residues. V lost 3 bases to trimming and J lost 10 bases, with 16 bases between them. CDR1 is MDHEN and CDR2 is SYDVKM in the germline V gene. The CDR3 sequence: CASSFLSGAGEQFF. The CDR3 DNA reads TGTGCCAGCAGTTTTCTCTCGGGGGCAGGCGAGCAGTTCTTC.

The chain recombines TRBV4-1 with TRBJ1-2; no reliable D call. The CDR3 length is 16 residues. V lost 3 bases, J lost 4 bases, and 18 bases lay in between. Germline V gene sequence: CDR1 MGHRA, CDR2 YSYEKL. The DNA of the CDR3 is TGCGCCAGCAGCCAGCCCCGATTGGTAAACCCCTATGGCTACACCTTC. This sequence encodes CASSQPRLVNPYGYTF.

The chain couples TRBV6-1 to TRBJ1-1; 7 bases map to TRBD1. Per the germline V gene, CDR1 is MNHNS and CDR2 is SASEGT. V gave up 6 bases and J gave up 1 base; unmatched junction bases: 8. This CDR3 has 15 residues. In nucleotides, the CDR3 is TGTGCCAGCAGGCCCGGGACAGCCCAGAACACTGAAGCTTTCTTT. It codes for CASRPGTAQNTEAFF.

V is TRBV28 and J is TRBJ2-1; D ambiguous. The CDR3 is 14 amino acids. V lost 4 bases and J 10 bases, leaving 17 bases between the germline ends. Per the germline V gene, CDR1 is MDHEN and CDR2 is SYDVKM. The CDR3 loop is CASSSASFTGEQFF. The CDR3 bases are TGTGCCAGCAGTTCCGCCTCTTTCACTGGGGAGCAGTTCTTC.

The chain joins TRBV30 to TRBJ2-1; unclear D gene. Between the trimmed V and J ends, which lost 8 bases and 6 bases, there was a span of 20 bases. CDR1 and CDR2 (germline): GTSNPN, SVGIG (reference sequence). This CDR3 is 14 amino acids long. The DNA for the CDR3 is TGTGCCCATTCCCAGAAGGGCCCACCCAATGAGCAGTTCTTC. Residues: CAHSQKGPPNEQFF.

The gene calls are TRBV5-1 and TRBJ2-1; D perhaps matches TRBD1 (5 bases). CDR1 is SGHRS, CDR2 YFSETQ, per germline. CDR3 size: 18 residues. The V and J ends lost 0 bases and 5 bases respectively, with 21 bases between them. In DNA form, the CDR3 reads TGCGCCAGCAGCTTGGCGGAGCCGGACACCGACAAGGACAATGAGCAGTTCTTC. As protein: CASSLAEPDTDKDNEQFF.

This clone has a single count. Written as DNA, the CDR3 is TGCGCCAGCAGCTACACTAGCGGGATTGGCACAGATACGCAGTATTTT. Protein: CASSYTSGIGTDTQYF. The V call is TRBV5-1, the J call TRBJ2-3; 10 nucleotides align to TRBD2. Germline V gene lookup returns CDR1 SGHRS and CDR2 YFSETQ. This CDR3 has 16 residues. V shed 3 bases, J shed 1 base, and the junction held 5 bases outside the gene matches.

In DNA form, the CDR3 reads TGCGCCAGCAGCGAGCCCGCCGCATCAGGGGAGACCCAGTACTTC. Translating it yields CASSEPAASGETQYF. The rearrangement links TRBV10-1 to TRBJ2-5; possibly TRBD1 for D (5 bases). Germline CDR1 is WNHNN and CDR2 is SYGVQD (reference sequence). The CDR3 totals 15 residues. V was trimmed by 6 bases and J by 5 bases, leaving 19 bases between them.

This clone was seen more than once but under ten times. The V call is TRBV2, the J call TRBJ1-2, with D tentatively TRBD1 (5 bases). The V end was cut by 11 bases, the J end by 2 bases, with 15 bases between. Germline lookup yields CDR1 SNHLY and CDR2 FYNNEI. This CDR3 is 13 amino acids long. DNA for the CDR3: TGTGCCGGGTCGCAAGACAGCAACTATGGCTACACCTTC. This gives the protein CAGSQDSNYGYTF.

The rearrangement links TRBV14 to TRBJ2-5, with 7 bases identical to TRBD1. Germline V gene lookup returns CDR1 SGHDN and CDR2 FVKESK. The CDR3 spans 15 residues. With V trimmed by 4 bases and J by 5 bases, 10 bases remained unmatched. DNA of the CDR3: TGTGCCAGCAGCCCCGTGGCAGGGGGTTTGGAGACCCAGTACTTC. The encoded protein is CASSPVAGGLETQYF.

This chain connects TRBV15 to TRBJ2-7; 9 positions match TRBD2. The CDR3 length is 17 residues. The V gene end was trimmed by 0 bases and the J gene end by 3 bases; junction bases not matched to a gene: 9. Looked up from germline, CDR1 is LNHNV and CDR2 is YYDKDF (reference sequence). The chain's CDR3 is CATSRDQVAGVIYEQYF. Here the CDR3 DNA reads TGTGCCACCAGCAGAGATCAAGTAGCGGGAGTTATCTACGAGCAGTACTTC.

With respect to this clone: Just one base apart from a much larger clone, this may be a read error. This chain joins TRBV7-9 and TRBJ2-2; D is possibly TRBD1 or TRBD2 (6 bases each). Looked up from germline, CDR1 is SEHNR and CDR2 is FQNEAQ (reference sequence). The CDR3 is made up of 16 amino acids. CDR3 bases: TGTGCCGGCAGTTATAGGGGGGACTCGAACACCGGGGAGCTGTTTTTT. Its translation is CAGSYRGDSNTGELFF.